These 13 T cell receptor beta chains were all obtained from the same sample, sequenced in a study of cytomegalovirus exposure and HLA in healthy donors. Researchers ran the PCR with 60 Vbeta and 13 Jbeta primers. TCRdb keeps only in-frame clones here, not all; method: immunoSEQ multiplex PCR. The sample contains 70,000 to 90,000 clones, 72% of which appear only once. The sample taken for sequencing was PBMCs. Receptor source: a man aged 60 to 69 in good health and CMV-seropositive.

The rearrangement uses TRBV6-5 and TRBJ2-7; D is unclear. The CDR3 totals 13 residues. Germline V gene data show CDR1 as MNHEY and CDR2 as SVGAGI. Trimming cost V 6 bases and J 0 bases, with 9 bases left between them. CDR3 residues: CASRSISSYEQYF. The CDR3 DNA sequence: TGTGCCAGCAGGTCCATCAGCTCCTACGAGCAGTACTTC.

The chain uses TRBV18 and TRBJ1-1; TRBD1 aligns across 7 bases. This CDR3 contains 16 residues. Germline V gene data show CDR1 as KGHSH and CDR2 as LQKENI. The trim removed 3 bases at V and 0 bases at J, leaving 7 bases unmatched. CDR3 region: CASSPRSDRVNTEAFF. Written as DNA, the CDR3 is TGTGCCAGCTCACCTCGATCTGACAGGGTGAACACTGAAGCTTTCTTT.

This sequence joins TRBV11-2 and TRBJ2-3; 13 nucleotides align to TRBD2. Per germline, CDR1 SGHAT and CDR2 FQNNGV. CDR3 length equals 16 residues. The J segment lost 3 bases and the V segment lost 0 bases, leaving 0 bases of the junction unmatched. CDR3 nucleotide sequence: TGTGCCAGCAGCTTAGAACTAGCGGGGGGGACAGATACGCAGTATTTT. Its translation is CASSLELAGGTDTQYF.

The rearrangement uses TRBV5-1 and TRBJ1-1; D uncertain. V was clipped by 5 bases and J by 5 bases, with 19 bases between them. The germline V gene has CDR1 SGHRS and CDR2 YFSETQ. This CDR3 is 15 amino acids long. The DNA for the CDR3 is TGCGCCAGCAGATCCTCACCAGAAACCGGGACTGAAGCTTTCTTT. Protein: CASRSSPETGTEAFF.

Notes on this clone: The same CDR3 can be traced to other DNA sequences in this sample. The chain couples TRBV9 to TRBJ2-7; TRBD1 agrees at 7 bases. From germline, CDR1 is SGDLS and CDR2 YYNGEE. The CDR3 has 14 residues. Germline trimming cut 4 bases from V and 1 base from J; bases unmatched to any gene: 5. CDR3 DNA: TGTGCCAGCAGCCCCCGGGACAGATCCTACGAGCAGTACTTC. It codes for CASSPRDRSYEQYF.

Comments on this clone: The junction departs from germline at one end; a sequencing error may be responsible. This sequence joins TRBV5-5 and TRBJ1-4; the D is unclear. The CDR3 loop spans 13 amino acids. The V gene's germline CDR1 is SGHKS and CDR2 YYEKEE (reference sequence). The CDR3 nucleotides read TGTGCCAGCAACTTGGGGAGTAATGAAAAACTGTTTTTT. It yields the protein CASNLGSNEKLFF.

The V gene is TRBV5-1, the J gene TRBJ1-1; no reliable D call. The CDR3 is 14 amino acids. Trimming removed 4 bases at V and 1 base at J, with 11 bases between. CDR1 is SGHRS and CDR2 is YFSETQ in the germline V gene. The DNA of the CDR3 is TGCGCCAGCAGCGACGGGAACCGGAACACTGAAGCTTTCTTT. Its translation: CASSDGNRNTEAFF.

This clone was seen more than once but under ten times. The gene calls are TRBV4-2 and TRBJ2-1; D call uncertain. Trimming pared 0 bases from V and 8 bases from J, leaving 8 bases between. The length of the CDR3 is 13 residues. The V gene's germline CDR1 is LGHNA and CDR2 YNFKEQ. The CDR3 DNA is TGTGCCAGCAGCCAAGATCCCCGGGATGAGCAGTTCTTC. Protein: CASSQDPRDEQFF.

The J gene is TRBJ2-5, the V gene TRBV10-2, with TRBD2 matching 12 bases. The J call may be incorrect, as the DNA end agrees better with TRBJ2-7. This CDR3 is 15 amino acids long. Germline V gene data show CDR1 as WSHSY and CDR2 as SAAADI. In nucleotides, the CDR3 is TGCGCCAGCAGTGTGCTAGCGGGAGGGCTAGCCGAGCAGTACTTC. Protein product: CASSVLAGGLAEQYF.

The chain recombines TRBV30 with TRBJ1-1, with 8 nucleotides matching TRBD1. Trimming at V came to 4 bases and at J to 1 base, leaving 2 bases not matched to a gene. This CDR3 contains 13 residues. The germline CDR1 and CDR2 sequences are GTSNPN and SVGIG (reference sequence). Here the CDR3 reads CAWMGQANTEAFF. CDR3 in DNA: TGTGCCTGGATGGGACAGGCGAACACTGAAGCTTTCTTT.

V and J are TRBV11-2 and TRBJ2-1; the match to TRBD2 covers 8 bases. The CDR3 has 17 residues. Germline trimming cut 0 bases from V and 6 bases from J; bases unmatched to any gene: 10. The V gene's germline CDR1 is SGHAT and CDR2 FQNNGV. The CDR3 sequence: CASSLDRGLGQSNEQFF. In nucleotides, the CDR3 is TGTGCCAGCAGCTTAGATAGGGGACTAGGTCAAAGCAATGAGCAGTTCTTC.

The chain carries TRBV6-1 and TRBJ1-6; the D gene is possibly TRBD1 (5 bases). The V end was cut by 6 bases, the J end by 5 bases, with 11 bases between. Germline V CDR1 and CDR2: MNHNS, SASEGT. This CDR3 spans 14 amino acids. In DNA, the CDR3 is TGTGCCAGCAGCCTCACCAGGGATAATTCACCCCTCCACTTT. Protein sequence: CASSLTRDNSPLHF.

The V and J genes are TRBV19 and TRBJ2-7; D perhaps matches TRBD2 (5 bases). The V and J ends lost 7 bases and 0 bases respectively, with 16 bases between them. Germline V gives CDR1 LNHDA, CDR2 SQIVND (reference sequence). This CDR3 has 15 amino acids. CDR3 DNA sequence: TGTGCCAGTACACCTTCGGGGATAACCTCCTACGAGCAGTACTTC. Amino acid sequence: CASTPSGITSYEQYF.